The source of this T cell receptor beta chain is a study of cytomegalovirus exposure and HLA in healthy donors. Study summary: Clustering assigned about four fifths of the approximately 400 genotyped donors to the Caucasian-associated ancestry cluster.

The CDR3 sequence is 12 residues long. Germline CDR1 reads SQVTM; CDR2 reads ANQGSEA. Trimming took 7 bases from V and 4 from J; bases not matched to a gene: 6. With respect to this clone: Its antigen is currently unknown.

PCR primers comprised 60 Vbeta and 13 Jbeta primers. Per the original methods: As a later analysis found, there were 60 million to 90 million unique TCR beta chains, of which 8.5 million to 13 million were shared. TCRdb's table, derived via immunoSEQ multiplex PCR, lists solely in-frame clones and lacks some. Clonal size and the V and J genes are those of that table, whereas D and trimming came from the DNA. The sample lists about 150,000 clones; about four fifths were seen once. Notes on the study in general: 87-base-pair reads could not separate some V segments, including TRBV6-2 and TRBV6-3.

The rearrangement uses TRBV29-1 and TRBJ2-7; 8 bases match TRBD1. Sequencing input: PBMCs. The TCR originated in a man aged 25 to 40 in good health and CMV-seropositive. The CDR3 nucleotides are TGCAGCGCCAGGACAGGGTTTTACGAGCAGTACTTC. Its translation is CSARTGFYEQYF.